A single T cell receptor beta chain is shown here with its context. Its antigen remains undetermined. It has no much larger one-base neighbor in the sample; base qualities were not kept. TCR beta CDR3 regions were sequenced from DNA using the immunoSEQ Assay. On the authors' methods: To compute T cell density, TCR beta template counts were normalized to usable DNA, which was estimated by amplifying housekeeping genes. Richness was estimated using the preseqR package, with extrapolation to 400,000 templates for PBMC samples and to 120,000 templates for tissue samples. Clonality was calculated as one minus Pielou's evenness. To identify tissue-enriched TCRs, differential abundance testing was run on productive amino-acid clonotypes with a minimum total count of 5 and an alpha of 0.1. The Jaccard Index and the Morisita Overlap Index were used to measure how much the repertoires overlapped between compartments. GLIPH clustered TCR beta CDR3s with public tetramer-defined viral CDR3s; viral motifs required at least three viral sequences plus V-gene enrichment. Entries here come from immuneACCESS through TCRdb and include only in-frame sequences with V and J called. Some clones fail to appear in such tables; in the studies checked, an unresolved V gene covers under half of the shortfall, and the cause of the remainder is unknown. Clonal size and the V and J genes are those of that table, whereas D and trimming came from the DNA. In all, the sample holds just over 20,000 clones, and roughly 84% of those were seen once. The top ten hold around 15% of the sample.

The V end loses 4 bases and the J end loses 6 bases, and a stretch of 16 bases separates them. According to the germline V gene, CDR1 reads SGDLS and CDR2 reads YYNGEE. The CDR3, cysteine through phenylalanine, is 14 amino acids long. The kept DNA is CDR3 alone, 42 bases in frame from the first base. This specimen belongs to a study of T cells in localized non-small cell lung cancer (TCRdb year 2020). Broadly, across the study: T cell repertoires of about 240 early-stage NSCLC patients were analyzed, with tumors being compared against uninvolved tumor-adjacent lungs. The cohort consisted of a few hundred treatment-naive NSCLC patients whose localized lung tumors had been resected. NSCLC patients had a mean age of approximately 70 years, and more than 120 were male and 107 female.

At diagnosis, peripheral blood, uninvolved tumor-adjacent lung and tumor were collected and stored as a combination of fresh-frozen and FFPE material. Blood samples were analyzed as peripheral blood mononuclear cells for TCR repertoire profiling. Overall study results and their limits: Because the study design was exploratory, TCR variables were selected using unadjusted p-values without false-discovery rate correction. Longer overall survival was associated with higher blood T cell density, whereas shorter survival was associated with higher adjacent-lung clonality. A median of 57 of the top 100 tumor clones turned up in the paired uninvolved adjacent lung, and 28 of those clones also ranked among the top 100 of that same adjacent lung. Uninvolved tumor-adjacent lung showed the highest T cell clonality, higher than tumor, which suggests more focused antigenic responses in the adjacent lung. Because multi-region tumor sequencing was not done, intratumor heterogeneity could not be ruled out.

The sample here was PBMCs, taken before any cancer treatment. The origin of this receptor is a woman aged 35 to 70 with stage II squamous cell lung carcinoma. The V and J genes are TRBV9 and TRBJ1-2; perhaps TRBD1 is the D gene, with 5 bases matching. This receptor carries the CDR3 CASSPGTPIHGYTF. The sequence in DNA is TGTGCCAGCAGCCCCGGGACCCCCATCCATGGCTACACCTTC.